A selection of T cell receptor beta chains follows, all from one sample in a study of T cell responses to AZD1222 COVID-19 vaccine. TCRdb's table, derived via immunoSEQ multiplex PCR, lists solely in-frame clones and lacks some. The sample carries 110,000 to 150,000 clones, approximately 93% recorded once. This sample comprised peripheral blood, obtained after recovery from COVID-19. These receptors originate from an adult who had recovered from COVID-19. Each CDR3 is given with its conserved first and last residue. A D gene is named only where the DNA matches it firmly. Clone size is given for some rows only: seen once, a few or many times, or a class if the clone is expanded.

>TRBJ2-7|TRBV25-1|TRBD1|15|few
CASSESGGLVYEQYF
TGTGCCAGCAGCGAATCAGGGGGATTAGTTTACGAGCAGTACTTC
>TRBJ2-7|TRBV2|TRBD2|16|.
CASSEFSGKAAYEQYF
TGTGCCAGCAGTGAATTTAGCGGGAAGGCCGCCTACGAGCAGTACTTC
>TRBJ2-2|TRBV5-1|.|15|.
CASSLILGNDGELFF
TGCGCCAGCAGCTTGATACTAGGCAACGACGGGGAGCTGTTTTTT
>TRBJ1-6|TRBV25-1|TRBD1|14|.
CASRGDRGNSPLHF
TGTGCCAGCAGGGGGGACAGGGGTAATTCACCCCTCCACTTT
>TRBJ1-5|TRBV7-8|TRBD1|16|.
CASSLSGRGENQPQHF
TGTGCCAGCAGCTTATCTGGCAGGGGGGAAAATCAGCCCCAGCATTTT
>TRBJ2-7|TRBV7-2|TRBD1|14|.
CASSLPGTGEVQYF
TGTGCCAGCAGCTTACCGGGGACAGGGGAGGTGCAGTACTTC
>TRBJ1-3|TRBV10-3|.|15|once
CAISDTGVSGNTIYF
TGTGCCATCAGTGACACGGGGGTCTCTGGAAACACCATATATTTT
>TRBJ2-2|TRBV20-1|TRBD2|19|.
CSASGRGSSGAGNTGELFF
TGCAGTGCTAGTGGGAGGGGCAGTTCAGGAGCGGGGAACACCGGGGAGCTGTTTTTT
>TRBJ2-3|TRBV7-8|.|13|once
CATWSDYTDTQYF
TGTGCCACCTGGTCTGACTATACAGATACGCAGTATTTT
>TRBJ1-1|TRBV6-6|TRBD1|15|.
CASSSYTGGGTEAFF
TGTGCCAGCAGTTCCTACACAGGGGGCGGAACTGAAGCTTTCTTT
>TRBJ2-5|TRBV24-1|.|11|.
CATAQGETQYF
TGTGCCACCGCTCAGGGGGAGACCCAGTACTTC
>TRBJ2-7|TRBV2|TRBD1|16|.
CASSEVGTGFPYEQYF
TGTGCCAGCAGTGAAGTCGGGACAGGGTTCCCCTACGAGCAGTACTTC
>TRBJ2-7|TRBV28|.|15|.
CASSLVWDANYEQYF
TGTGCCAGCAGTTTAGTCTGGGACGCAAACTACGAGCAGTACTTC
>TRBJ1-3|TRBV28|TRBD1|12|.
CASGTGGSTIYF
TGTGCCAGCGGGACAGGGGGTAGCACCATATATTTT
>TRBJ1-2|TRBV6-6|TRBD1|15|.
CASRPRTGGNYGYTF
TGTGCCAGCAGACCACGGACAGGGGGGAACTATGGCTACACCTTC
>TRBJ2-4|TRBV2|.|13|.
CASRGLAKNIQYF
TGTGCCAGCAGGGGGCTAGCCAAAAACATTCAGTACTTC
>TRBJ1-3|TRBV6-1|.|15|.
CASSEGRANGDTIYF
TGTGCCAGCAGTGAAGGCAGGGCGAATGGAGACACCATATATTTT
>TRBJ1-5|TRBV27|.|14|.
CASSLSRGGRPQHF
TGTGCCAGCAGTTTATCTAGAGGGGGTCGGCCCCAGCATTTT
>TRBJ2-2|TRBV4-1|.|12|.
CASSQVLGELFF
TGCGCCAGCAGCCAAGTTTTAGGGGAGCTGTTTTTT
>TRBJ2-3|TRBV27|TRBD2|18|.
CASSFTGTSGRGYDTQYF
TGTGCCAGCAGTTTCACCGGGACTAGCGGGAGAGGATATGATACGCAGTATTTT
>TRBJ1-2|TRBV2|TRBD1|13|.
CASSEEGQRGYTF
TGTGCCAGCAGTGAAGAGGGACAGCGAGGCTACACCTTC
>TRBJ1-1|TRBV5-1|.|12|.
CASKFLNSEAFF
TGCGCCAGCAAATTTCTCAATTCTGAAGCTTTCTTT
>TRBJ1-6|TRBV30|.|12|.
CAWSPANSPLHF
TGTGCCTGGAGTCCAGCGAATTCACCCCTCCACTTT
>TRBJ1-2|TRBV2|TRBD1|16|.
CASSEAGQGRDYGYTF
TGTGCCAGCAGTGAAGCGGGACAGGGACGAGACTATGGCTACACCTTC
>TRBJ2-2|TRBV2|.|16|.
CASSAVTGRDTGELFF
TGTGCCAGCAGTGCCGTGACAGGGAGGGACACCGGGGAGCTGTTTTTT
>TRBJ1-2|TRBV18|.|15|.
CASSPIVHNNYGYTF
TGTGCCAGCTCACCAATCGTACACAATAACTATGGCTACACCTTC
>TRBJ2-7|TRBV4-1|.|17|.
CASSQETGVQFSYEQYF
TGCGCCAGCAGCCAAGAAACCGGGGTCCAATTCTCCTACGAGCAGTACTTC